This T cell receptor (beta chain) was recorded in a study of shared clonotypes between healthy human individuals. Study-level results: Relative to clonotypes present in all four donors, those not shared had lower generation probabilities.

Each cell subset's genomic DNA was divided evenly among several immunoSEQ plates. Some clones are missing from TCRdb's copy, which holds only in-frame ones; the method was immunoSEQ multiplex PCR. This table holds roughly 2.6 million clones, approximately 92% found once. In the case of this clone: Its matching antigen is unknown. The junction and the germline gene differ at one end; a read error may be behind it.

CDR1 and CDR2 from the germline V gene are KGHSH and LQKENI. The CDR3 consists of 15 residues. The specimen sequenced was naive CD4+ T cells sorted from blood. Described subset: CD45RA+ positively selected. The source is a man aged 18 to 29 in good health. The V and J genes are TRBV18 and TRBJ2-3, with D possibly TRBD2 on 6 matching bases. CDR3 sequence: CASTPEGVRTDTQYF. CDR3 coding DNA: TGTGCCAGCACACCGGAGGGAGTTCGCACAGATACGCAGTATTTT.